This TCR beta chain is from a study of graft-versus-host responses after intestinal transplantation. Study-wide context: After anti-thymocyte globulin induction, recipients took tacrolimus and steroids for 3 to 4 years.

Notes on this clone: Its antigen remains unidentified.

Clones were read by immunoSEQ multiplex PCR, and TCRdb kept only the in-frame ones, dropping some. The sample has about 97,000 clones; approximately 92% are singletons. The study's findings and limits: There were GvH clones found in recipient marrow, and some of them appeared first in ileum or blood. Graft-versus-host to host-versus-graft clonal ratios in allografts were high in patients with graft-donor T cell macrochimerism. Early post-transplant falls in HvG clones accompanied the peak levels of circulating GvH clones.

The CDR3 length is 12 residues. V trimming: 5 bases; J trimming: 6 bases; junction bases outside the gene matches: 2. The germline CDR1 and CDR2 sequences are LNHNV and YYDKDF (reference sequence). V usage is TRBV15 and J usage is TRBJ1-2, with 8 nucleotides matching TRBD1. Sequences were derived from PBMCs, sampled 450 to 460 days after intestinal transplant. The TCR comes from a human patient who received an intestinal transplant, so some T cells may come from the graft donor. CDR3 amino acids: CATSPGGDGYTF. DNA of the CDR3: TGTGCCACCAGCCCAGGGGGCGATGGCTACACCTTC.